This is a list of T cell receptor beta chains from one sample in a study of immune cell composition in non-small cell lung cancer. The data were produced by immunoSEQ multiplex PCR, yet TCRdb's version contains in-frame clones alone and is incomplete. The sample yields about 16,000 clones, more than 60% seen once. This sample was shared with a second study, whose subject was CD4 T cells in lung cancer.

Sequenced material: non-adjacent lung tissue. Receptors originate from a human donor with non-small cell lung cancer. CDR3s leave out the opening cysteine and the closing phenylalanine or tryptophan. Fields, in order: V gene, D gene, J gene, clone size, CDR3 protein. The D gene is left open where the match is weak. Only part of the rows carry a size: once, few, many, or a class if the clone is expanded.

v_gene: TRBV6-5
d_gene: .
j_gene: TRBJ2-5
abundance: few
CDR3aa: ASSYLPRETQY

v_gene: TRBV7-3
d_gene: .
j_gene: TRBJ2-3
abundance: .
CDR3aa: ASSLGSLNSADTQY

v_gene: TRBV5-1
d_gene: .
j_gene: TRBJ1-2
abundance: .
CDR3aa: ASSPQQGVADGYT

v_gene: TRBV6-1
d_gene: TRBD1
j_gene: TRBJ1-4
abundance: .
CDR3aa: ASGSRDRGLEKLF

v_gene: TRBV29-1
d_gene: TRBD2
j_gene: TRBJ2-1
abundance: .
CDR3aa: SSGGQIYNEQF

v_gene: TRBV6-1
d_gene: TRBD2
j_gene: TRBJ2-5
abundance: .
CDR3aa: ASSLTSGLETQY

v_gene: TRBV11-2
d_gene: .
j_gene: TRBJ2-5
abundance: .
CDR3aa: ASSRGSGETQY

v_gene: TRBV6-6
d_gene: .
j_gene: TRBJ1-2
abundance: once
CDR3aa: ASVVGTYNYGYT

v_gene: TRBV2
d_gene: .
j_gene: TRBJ2-2
abundance: once
CDR3aa: ASSAPGGRTLTGELF

v_gene: TRBV29-1
d_gene: .
j_gene: TRBJ1-1
abundance: few
CDR3aa: SVKGGLNTEAF

v_gene: TRBV6-1
d_gene: .
j_gene: TRBJ1-2
abundance: .
CDR3aa: ASSVRVDYGYT

v_gene: TRBV30
d_gene: TRBD1
j_gene: TRBJ2-5
abundance: .
CDR3aa: AWSRVTGGAGETQY

v_gene: TRBV14
d_gene: .
j_gene: TRBJ2-2
abundance: few
CDR3aa: ASSHFSYGELF

v_gene: TRBV10-3
d_gene: .
j_gene: TRBJ2-3
abundance: .
CDR3aa: AISELRTDTQY